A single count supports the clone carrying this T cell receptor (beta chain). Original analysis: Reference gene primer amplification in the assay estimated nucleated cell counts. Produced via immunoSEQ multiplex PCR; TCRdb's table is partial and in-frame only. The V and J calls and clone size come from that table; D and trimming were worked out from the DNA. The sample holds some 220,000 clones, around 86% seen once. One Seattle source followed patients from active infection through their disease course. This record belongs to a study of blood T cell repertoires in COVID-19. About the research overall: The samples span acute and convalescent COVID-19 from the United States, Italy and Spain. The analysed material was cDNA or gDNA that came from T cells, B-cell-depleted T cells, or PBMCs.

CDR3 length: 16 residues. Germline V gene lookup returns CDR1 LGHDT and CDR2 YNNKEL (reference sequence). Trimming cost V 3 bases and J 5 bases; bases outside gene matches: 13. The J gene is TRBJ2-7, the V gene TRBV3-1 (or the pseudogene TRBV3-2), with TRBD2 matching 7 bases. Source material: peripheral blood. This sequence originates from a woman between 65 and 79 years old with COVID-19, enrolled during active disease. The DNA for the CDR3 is TGTGCCAGCAGCCACCTTTGGGGGGGATCGGCCCACGAGCAGTACTTC. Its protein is CASSHLWGGSAHEQYF.